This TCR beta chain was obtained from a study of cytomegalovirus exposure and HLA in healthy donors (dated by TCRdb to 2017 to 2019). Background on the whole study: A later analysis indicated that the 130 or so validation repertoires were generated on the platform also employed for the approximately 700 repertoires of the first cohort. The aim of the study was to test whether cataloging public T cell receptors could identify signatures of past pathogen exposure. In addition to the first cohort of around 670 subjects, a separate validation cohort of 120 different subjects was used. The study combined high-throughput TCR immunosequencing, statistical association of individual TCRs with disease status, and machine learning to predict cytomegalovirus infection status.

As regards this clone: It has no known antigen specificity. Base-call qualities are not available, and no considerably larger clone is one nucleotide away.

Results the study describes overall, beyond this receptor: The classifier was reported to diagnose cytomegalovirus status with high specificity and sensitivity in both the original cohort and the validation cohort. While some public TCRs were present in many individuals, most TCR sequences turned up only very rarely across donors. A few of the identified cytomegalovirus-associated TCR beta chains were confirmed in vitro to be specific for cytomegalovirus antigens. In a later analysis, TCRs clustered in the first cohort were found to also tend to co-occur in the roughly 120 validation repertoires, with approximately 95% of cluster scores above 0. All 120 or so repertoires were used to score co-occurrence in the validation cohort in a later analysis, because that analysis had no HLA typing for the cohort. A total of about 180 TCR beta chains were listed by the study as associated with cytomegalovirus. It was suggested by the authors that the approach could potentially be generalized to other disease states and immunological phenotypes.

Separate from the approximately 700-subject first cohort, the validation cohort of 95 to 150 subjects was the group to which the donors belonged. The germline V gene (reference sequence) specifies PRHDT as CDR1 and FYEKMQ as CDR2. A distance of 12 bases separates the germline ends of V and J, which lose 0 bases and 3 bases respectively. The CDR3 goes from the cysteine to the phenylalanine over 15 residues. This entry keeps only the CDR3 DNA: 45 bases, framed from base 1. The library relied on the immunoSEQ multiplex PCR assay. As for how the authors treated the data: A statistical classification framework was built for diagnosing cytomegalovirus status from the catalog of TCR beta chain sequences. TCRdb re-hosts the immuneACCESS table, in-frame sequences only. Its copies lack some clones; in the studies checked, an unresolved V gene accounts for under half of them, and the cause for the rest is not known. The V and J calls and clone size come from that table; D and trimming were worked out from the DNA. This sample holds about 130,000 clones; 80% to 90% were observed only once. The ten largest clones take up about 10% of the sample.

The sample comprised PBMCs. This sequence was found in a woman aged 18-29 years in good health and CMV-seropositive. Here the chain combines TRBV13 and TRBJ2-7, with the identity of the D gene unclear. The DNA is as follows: TGTGCCAGCAGCTTAGGAGGTGTAGCCCTCTACGAGCAGTACTTC. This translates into CASSLGGVALYEQYF.